This T cell receptor (beta chain) was documented in a study of T cells after yellow fever vaccination. This CDR3 has 11 residues. Germline loops: CDR1 SGHVS, CDR2 FNYEAQ. V was clipped by 1 base and J by 10 bases, with 5 bases between them. TCRdb redid the calling of the 5' RACE reads with MiXCR, one entry per CDR3 protein. Of approximately 85,000 distinct CDR3 sequences in the sample, about an eighth are singletons; the top ten hold roughly 25%. This receptor was taken from a man in his late teens or twenties who received the YFV17D yellow fever vaccine. The source was CD8+ T cells not binding an NS4B(214-222) dextramer, sorted from PBMCs, collected roughly 23 days after the first yellow fever vaccination. This chain links TRBV7-6 with TRBJ1-5; D gene uncertain. CDR3 protein: CASSLEAPQHF. CDR3 nucleotides: TGTGCCAGCAGCTTAGAGGCCCCCCAGCATTTT.